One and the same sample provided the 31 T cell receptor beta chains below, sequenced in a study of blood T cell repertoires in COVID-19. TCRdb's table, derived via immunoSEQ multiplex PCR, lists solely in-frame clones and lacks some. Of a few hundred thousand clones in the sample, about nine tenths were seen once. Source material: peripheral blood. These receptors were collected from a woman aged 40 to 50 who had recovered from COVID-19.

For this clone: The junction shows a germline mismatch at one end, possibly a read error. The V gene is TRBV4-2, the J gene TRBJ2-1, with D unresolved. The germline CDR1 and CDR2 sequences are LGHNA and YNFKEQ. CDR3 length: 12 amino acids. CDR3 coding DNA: TGTGCCGGCAGCCAAGATATCACAGAGCAGTTCTTC. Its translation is CAGSQDITEQFF.

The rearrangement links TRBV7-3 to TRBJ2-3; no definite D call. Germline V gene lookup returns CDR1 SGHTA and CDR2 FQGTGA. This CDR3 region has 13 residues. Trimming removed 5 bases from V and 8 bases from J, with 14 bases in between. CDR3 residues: CASSASSSGTQYF. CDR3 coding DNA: TGTGCCAGCAGCGCCTCGAGTTCGGGTACGCAGTATTTT.

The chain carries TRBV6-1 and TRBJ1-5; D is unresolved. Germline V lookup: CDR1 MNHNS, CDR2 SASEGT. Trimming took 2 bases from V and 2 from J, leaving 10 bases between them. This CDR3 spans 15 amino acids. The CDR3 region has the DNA TGTGCCAGCAGTGAACCTATAACGGGCAATCAGCCCCAGCATTTT. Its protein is CASSEPITGNQPQHF.

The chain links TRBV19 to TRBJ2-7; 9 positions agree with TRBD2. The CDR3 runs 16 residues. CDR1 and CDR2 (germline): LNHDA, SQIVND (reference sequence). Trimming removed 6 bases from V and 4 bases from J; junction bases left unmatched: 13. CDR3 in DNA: TGTGCCAGTAGCCAAGACTCTAGCGGGATGAGTTACGAGCAGTACTTC. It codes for CASSQDSSGMSYEQYF.

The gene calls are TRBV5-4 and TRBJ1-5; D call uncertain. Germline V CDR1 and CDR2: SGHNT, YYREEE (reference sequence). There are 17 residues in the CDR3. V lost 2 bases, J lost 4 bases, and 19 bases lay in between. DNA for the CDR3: TGTGCCAGCAGCTTCGGGCCACCCGCTTCGGGAAATCAGCCCCAGCATTTT. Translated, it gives CASSFGPPASGNQPQHF. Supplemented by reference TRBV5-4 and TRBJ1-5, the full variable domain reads ETGVTQSPTHLIKTRGQQVTLRCSSQSGHNTVSWYQQALGQGPQFIFQYYREEENGRGNFPPRFSGLQFPNYSSELNVNALELDDSALYLCASSFGPPASGNQPQHFGDGTRLSIL.

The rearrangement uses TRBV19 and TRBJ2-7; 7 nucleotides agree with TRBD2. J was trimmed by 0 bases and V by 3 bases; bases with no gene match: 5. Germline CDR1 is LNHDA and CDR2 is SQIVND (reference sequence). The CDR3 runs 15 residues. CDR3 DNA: TGTGCCAGTAGTATTAGCGGGCCCAACTCCTACGAGCAGTACTTC. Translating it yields CASSISGPNSYEQYF.

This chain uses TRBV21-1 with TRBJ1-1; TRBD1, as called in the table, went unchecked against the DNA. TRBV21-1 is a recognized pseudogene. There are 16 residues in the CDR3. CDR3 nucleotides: TGTGCCAGCAGCAAAGGATGGCCGCTCTGTCTCACTGAAGCTTTCTTT. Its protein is CASSKGWPLCLTEAFF.

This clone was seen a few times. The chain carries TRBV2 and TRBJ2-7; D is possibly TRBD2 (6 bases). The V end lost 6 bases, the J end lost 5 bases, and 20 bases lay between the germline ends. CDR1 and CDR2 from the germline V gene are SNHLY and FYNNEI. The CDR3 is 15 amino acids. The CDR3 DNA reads TGTGCCAGCAGAAGAACCCCTGGCGGGGTTAACGAGCAGTACTTC. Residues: CASRRTPGGVNEQYF.

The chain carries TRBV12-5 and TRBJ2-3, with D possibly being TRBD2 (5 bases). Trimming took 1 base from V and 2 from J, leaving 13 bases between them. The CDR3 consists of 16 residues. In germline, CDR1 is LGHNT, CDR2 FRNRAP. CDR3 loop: CASGLGVGEPTDTQYF. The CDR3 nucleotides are TGTGCTAGTGGTTTGGGAGTGGGAGAGCCCACAGATACGCAGTATTTT.

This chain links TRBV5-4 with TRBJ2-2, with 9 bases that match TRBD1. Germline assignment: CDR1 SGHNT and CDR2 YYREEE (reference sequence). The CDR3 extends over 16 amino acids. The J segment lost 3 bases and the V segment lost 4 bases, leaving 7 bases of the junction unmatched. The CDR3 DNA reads TGTGCCAGCAGCCCCCGGACAGGGGTGGACACCGGGGAGCTGTTTTTT. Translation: CASSPRTGVDTGELFF.

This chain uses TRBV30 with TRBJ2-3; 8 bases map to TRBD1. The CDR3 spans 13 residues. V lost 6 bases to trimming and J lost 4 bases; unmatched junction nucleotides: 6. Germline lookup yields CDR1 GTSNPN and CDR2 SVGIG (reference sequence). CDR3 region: CACPTGEADTQYF. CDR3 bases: TGTGCCTGCCCGACAGGGGAGGCAGATACGCAGTATTTT.

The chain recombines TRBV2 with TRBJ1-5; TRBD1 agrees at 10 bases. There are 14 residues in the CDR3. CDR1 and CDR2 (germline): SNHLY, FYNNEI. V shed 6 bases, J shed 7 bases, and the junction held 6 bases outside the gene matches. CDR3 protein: CASRGQGVRQPQHF. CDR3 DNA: TGTGCCAGCAGAGGACAGGGGGTCCGGCAGCCCCAGCATTTT.

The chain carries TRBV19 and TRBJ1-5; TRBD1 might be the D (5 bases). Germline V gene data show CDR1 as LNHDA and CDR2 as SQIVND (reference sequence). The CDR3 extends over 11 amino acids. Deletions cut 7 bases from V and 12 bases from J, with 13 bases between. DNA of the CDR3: TGTGCCAGTATACCCAGGGAATTCCAGCATTTT. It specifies CASIPREFQHF. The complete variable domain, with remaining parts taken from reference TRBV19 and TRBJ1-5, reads DGGITQSPKYLFRKEGQNVTLSCEQNLNHDAMYWYRQDPGQGLRLIYYSQIVNDFQKGDIAEGYSVSREKKESFPLTVTSAQKNPTAFYLCASIPREFQHFGDGTRLSIL.

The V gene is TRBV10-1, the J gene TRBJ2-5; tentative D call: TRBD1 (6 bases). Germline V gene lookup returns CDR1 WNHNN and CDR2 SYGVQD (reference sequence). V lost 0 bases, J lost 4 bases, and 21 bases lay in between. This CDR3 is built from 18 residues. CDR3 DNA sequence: TGCGCCAGCAGTGAGTCGAGGGGGACGACAGGAGATATAGAGACCCAGTACTTC. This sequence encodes CASSESRGTTGDIETQYF.

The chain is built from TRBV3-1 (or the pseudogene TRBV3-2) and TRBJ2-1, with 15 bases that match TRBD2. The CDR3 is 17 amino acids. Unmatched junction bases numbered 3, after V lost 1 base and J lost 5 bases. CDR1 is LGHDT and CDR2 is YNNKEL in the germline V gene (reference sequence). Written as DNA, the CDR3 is TGTGCCAGCAGCCAAGGGGGGACTAGCGGGAGGCACAATGAGCAGTTCTTC. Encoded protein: CASSQGGTSGRHNEQFF.

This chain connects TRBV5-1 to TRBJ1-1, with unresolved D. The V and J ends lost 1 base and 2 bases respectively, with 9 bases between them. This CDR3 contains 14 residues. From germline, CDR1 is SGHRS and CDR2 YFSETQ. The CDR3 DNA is TGCGCCAGCAGCTTGTGGGAGATAAACACTGAAGCTTTCTTT. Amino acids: CASSLWEINTEAFF.

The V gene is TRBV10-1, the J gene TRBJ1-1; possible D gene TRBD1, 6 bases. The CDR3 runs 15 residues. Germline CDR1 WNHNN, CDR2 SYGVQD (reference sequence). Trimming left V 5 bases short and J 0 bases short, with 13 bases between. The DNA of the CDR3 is TGCGCCAGCAGTCAAAGGGACATTCTGAACACTGAAGCTTTCTTT. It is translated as CASSQRDILNTEAFF.

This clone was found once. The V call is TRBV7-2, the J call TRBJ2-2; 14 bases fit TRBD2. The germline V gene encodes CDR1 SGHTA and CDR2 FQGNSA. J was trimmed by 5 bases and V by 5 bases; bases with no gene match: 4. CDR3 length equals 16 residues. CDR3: CASSPGLAGVTGELFF. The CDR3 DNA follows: TGTGCCAGCAGCCCGGGACTAGCGGGAGTAACCGGGGAGCTGTTTTTT. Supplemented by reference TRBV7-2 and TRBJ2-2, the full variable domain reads GAGVSQSPSNKVTEKGKDVELRCDPISGHTALYWYRQSLGQGLEFLIYFQGNSAPDKSGLPSDRFSAERTGGSVSTLTIQRTQQEDSAVYLCASSPGLAGVTGELFFGEGSRLTVL.

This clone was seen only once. CDR3 residues: CASSLAYLSYNEQFF. The CDR3 DNA reads as TGCGCCAGCAGCTTGGCCTACCTCTCCTACAATGAGCAGTTCTTC. The chain recombines TRBV5-1 with TRBJ2-1; no clear D. Trimming took 0 bases from V and 0 from J, leaving 7 bases between them. Germline V gene sequence: CDR1 SGHRS, CDR2 YFSETQ. CDR3 length equals 15 residues.

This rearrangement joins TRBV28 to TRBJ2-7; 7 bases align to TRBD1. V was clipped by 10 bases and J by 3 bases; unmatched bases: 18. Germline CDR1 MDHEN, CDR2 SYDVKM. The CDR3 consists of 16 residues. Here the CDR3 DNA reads TGTGCCACCCTCTCCCTCCGACAGGGAAGAGGCTACGAGCAGTACTTC. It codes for CATLSLRQGRGYEQYF.

CDR3 sequence (DNA): TGTGCCAGTAGTATTGCTTTCGTCGGTTCCTACGAGCAGTACTTC. It yields the protein CASSIAFVGSYEQYF. This rearrangement joins TRBV19 to TRBJ2-7; no reliable D call. There are 15 residues in the CDR3. Germline CDR1 and CDR2: LNHDA and SQIVND (reference sequence). Trimming stripped 3 bases from V and 1 base from J, with 13 bases between.

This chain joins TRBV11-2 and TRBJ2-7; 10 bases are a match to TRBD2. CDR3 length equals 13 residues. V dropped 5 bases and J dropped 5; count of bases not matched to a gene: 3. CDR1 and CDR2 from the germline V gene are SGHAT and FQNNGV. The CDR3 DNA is TGTGCCAGCAGCCCTAGCGGGAGTAACGAGCAGTACTTC. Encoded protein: CASSPSGSNEQYF.

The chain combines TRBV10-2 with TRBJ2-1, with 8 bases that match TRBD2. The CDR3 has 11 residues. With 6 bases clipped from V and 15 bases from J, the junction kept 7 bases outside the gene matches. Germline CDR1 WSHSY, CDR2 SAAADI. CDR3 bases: TGCGCCAGCAGCGGACTAGCTTTTTCGTTCTTC. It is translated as CASSGLAFSFF.

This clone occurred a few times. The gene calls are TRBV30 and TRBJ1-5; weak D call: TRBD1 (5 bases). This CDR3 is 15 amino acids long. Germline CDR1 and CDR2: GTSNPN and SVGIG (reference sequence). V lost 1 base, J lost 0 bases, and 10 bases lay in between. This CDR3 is CAWSAQGTSNQPQHF. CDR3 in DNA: TGTGCCTGGAGTGCCCAGGGTACTAGCAATCAGCCCCAGCATTTT.

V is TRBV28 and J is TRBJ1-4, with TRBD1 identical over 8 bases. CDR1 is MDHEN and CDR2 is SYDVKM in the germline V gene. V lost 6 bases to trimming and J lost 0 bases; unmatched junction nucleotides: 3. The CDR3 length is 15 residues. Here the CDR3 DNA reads TGTGCCAGCAGCCCAGGGGGCGCAACTAATGAAAAACTGTTTTTT. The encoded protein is CASSPGGATNEKLFF. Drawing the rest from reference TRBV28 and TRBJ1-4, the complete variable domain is DVKVTQSSRYLVKRTGEKVFLECVQDMDHENMFWYRQDPGLGLRLIYFSYDVKMKEKGDIPEGYSVSREKKERFSLILESASTNQTSMYLCASSPGGATNEKLFFGSGTQLSVL.

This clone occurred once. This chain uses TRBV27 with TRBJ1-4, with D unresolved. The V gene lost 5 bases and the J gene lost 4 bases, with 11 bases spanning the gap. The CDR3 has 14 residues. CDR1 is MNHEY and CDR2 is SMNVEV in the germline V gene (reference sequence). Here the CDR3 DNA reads TGTGCCAGCAGTAGCCTCATGAGTAATGAAAAACTGTTTTTT. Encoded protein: CASSSLMSNEKLFF.

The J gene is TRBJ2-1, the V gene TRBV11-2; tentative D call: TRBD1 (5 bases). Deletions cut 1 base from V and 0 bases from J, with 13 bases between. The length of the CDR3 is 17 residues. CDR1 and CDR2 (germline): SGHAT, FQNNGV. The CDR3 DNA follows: TGTGCCAGCAGCTTAGTAGGACGACAGAGCTCCTACAATGAGCAGTTCTTC. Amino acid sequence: CASSLVGRQSSYNEQFF.

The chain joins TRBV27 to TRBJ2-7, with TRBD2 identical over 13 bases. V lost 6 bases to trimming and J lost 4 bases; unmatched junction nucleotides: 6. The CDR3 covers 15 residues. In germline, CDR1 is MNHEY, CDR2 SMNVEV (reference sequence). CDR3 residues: CASRDRLAGGYEQYF. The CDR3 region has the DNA TGTGCCAGCAGAGATAGACTAGCGGGAGGATACGAGCAGTACTTC.

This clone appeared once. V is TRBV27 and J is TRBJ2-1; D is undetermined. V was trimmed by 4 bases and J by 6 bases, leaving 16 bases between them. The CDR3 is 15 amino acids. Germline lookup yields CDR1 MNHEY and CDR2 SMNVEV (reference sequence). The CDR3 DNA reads TGTGCCAGCAGTTCCCGACTCGCAGCGCTCAATGAGCAGTTCTTC. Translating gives CASSSRLAALNEQFF.

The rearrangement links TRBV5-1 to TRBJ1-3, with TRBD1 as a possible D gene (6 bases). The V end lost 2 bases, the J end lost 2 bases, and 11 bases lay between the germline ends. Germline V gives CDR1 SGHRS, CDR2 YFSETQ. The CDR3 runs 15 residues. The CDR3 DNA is TGCGCCAGCAGCTTTCAGGGGAACCCTGGAAACACCATATATTTT. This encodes CASSFQGNPGNTIYF.

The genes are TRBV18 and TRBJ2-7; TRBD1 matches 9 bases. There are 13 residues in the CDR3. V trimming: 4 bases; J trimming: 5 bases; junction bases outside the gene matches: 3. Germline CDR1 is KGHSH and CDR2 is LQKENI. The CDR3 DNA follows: TGTGCCAGCTCACGGGACAGGGCCGACGAGCAGTACTTC. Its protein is CASSRDRADEQYF.